This entry concerns a single TCR beta chain. Only a few counts were recorded for this clonotype. What antigen it recognizes has not been identified. Base qualities are missing; no much larger clone stands one base away. V trim: 0 bases; J trim: 2 bases; unmatched bases: 4. From the cysteine through the phenylalanine, the CDR3 covers 17 amino acids. Just the 51-base CDR3 DNA is kept, in frame starting at base 1. CDR1 and CDR2, looked up from the germline V gene, are LGHNA and YNFKEQ. Every donor in the study was a healthy Caucasian. Three pairs of female monozygotic twins, all aged about 18 to 29 years, were included in the twin cohort. The RNA used for TCR libraries was isolated from peripheral blood mononuclear cells. This sample was included in a study of identical twins (dated by TCRdb to between 2015 and 2016). Background on the whole study: To test whether fetal clonotypes persist, the study used deep sequencing on TCR alpha and beta repertoires from monozygotic twins, unrelated adults of various ages, and cord blood. To rule out contamination, the twin experiments were replicated at different times with different library preparation protocols.

What the study reported, not specific to this receptor: Zero-insertion analyses could be partly confounded by invariant T cells such as MAIT and iNKT, though diverse VJ usage argued against such confounding for most clonotypes. In monozygotic twins, recombination models systematically underestimated out-of-frame TCR alpha sharing, but the models matched the sharing seen between unrelated individuals. Compared with coincidental sharing between unrelated individuals, out-of-frame TCR alpha sequences shared between twins showed an excess of sequences with low generation probability. A weaker excess of twin sharing was found in beta out-of-frame sequences because the signal-to-noise ratio was lowered by fewer shared sequences. Fewer insertions were carried by abundant cord blood beta clonotypes; a weaker similar trend was observed in young adult naive repertoires, while no such trend was observed in memory repertoires. Conclusions relied on cross-sectional statistical analysis, since the same donors could not be followed over many years.

To prepare the library, 5' RACE was applied. Instrument used: Illumina HiSeq 2000. Template switching introduced a universal primer binding site; the final cDNA contained a unique molecular identifier, enabling accurate counting of TCR cDNA molecules. First-strand cDNA for TCR alpha and beta chains was synthesized from specific primers in the conserved constant-segment region. To control for contamination, each cDNA library was double barcoded with a SMART-Mk sample barcode plus Illumina barcodes. TruSeq adapter sequences along with Illumina sample barcodes were introduced in two successive PCR steps. TCR alpha and beta cDNA libraries were sequenced on the Illumina HiSeq platform with custom primers. From the authors' description of their analysis: Raw reads were processed with MiGEC to extract unique molecular identifiers, and MiXCR was used to determine CDR3 positions. For each individual, recombination models were inferred using an EM algorithm with the repgenHMM and IGoR tools. The tcR package in R was used for shared clonotype analysis, with sharing normalized by the product of cloneset sizes. Out-of-frame nonproductive sequences were analyzed to study raw recombination free of thymic and clonal selection effects. Using fastp at Q25 and MiXCR, TCRdb reprocessed the public reads and kept productive beta chains. For every CDR3 protein sequence, its rows merge into one entry that carries the most common genes and DNA. TCRdb's processing, not the authors' own work, is the source of the V and J calls. The sample has some 560,000 distinct CDR3 sequences on record, approximately 9.6% of them singletons. Together, the top ten hold around 3% of the sample.

These same data were also listed under a study on yellow fever vaccine responses in identical twins. The other study reports the following: The authors reported that the T cell response to vaccination in identical twins appeared partly convergent and partly personalized. In the study, vaccine-responding T cell clones were precisely tracked in identical twins.

The chain links TRBV4-2 with TRBJ2-1; 10 bases in between match TRBD2. The sequence was obtained from a woman aged 18-29 years in good health. The sample comprised PBMCs. The sequence in DNA is TGTGCCAGCAGCCAAGATCGGACTAGCGGAACCTACAATGAGCAGTTCTTC. Its protein is CASSQDRTSGTYNEQFF.